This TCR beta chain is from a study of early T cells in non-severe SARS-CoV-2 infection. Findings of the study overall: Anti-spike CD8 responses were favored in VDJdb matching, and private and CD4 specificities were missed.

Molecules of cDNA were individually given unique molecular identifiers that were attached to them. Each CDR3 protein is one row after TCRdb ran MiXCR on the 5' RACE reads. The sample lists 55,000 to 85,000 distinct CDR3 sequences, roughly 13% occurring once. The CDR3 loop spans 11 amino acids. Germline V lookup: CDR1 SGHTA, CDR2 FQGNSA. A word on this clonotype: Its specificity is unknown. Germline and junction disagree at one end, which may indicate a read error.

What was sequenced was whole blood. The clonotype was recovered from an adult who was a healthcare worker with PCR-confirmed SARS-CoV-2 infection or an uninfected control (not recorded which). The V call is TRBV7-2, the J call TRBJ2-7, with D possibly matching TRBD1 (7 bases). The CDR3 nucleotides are TGTGCCAGCAGATTAGGAGGGGGCATGTACTTC. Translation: CASRLGGGMYF.